The present TCR beta chain was sequenced within a study of tumor-infiltrating lymphocytes in primary liver carcinoma. About the research overall: Resecting the tumor surgically was how the patients' primary liver carcinoma was treated. Patients, male and female, were 30 to 69 years old. Tumors were stage T1-T3 N0M0, about 4 to 11 cm across.

A primer matching the constant region was used to make TCR beta cDNA from around 550 ng of total RNA. It was through three nested multiplex PCR rounds of slightly modified ARM-PCR that TCR beta libraries arose. Forward primers for TRBV1-TRBV30 and a C-beta reverse primer served the first two PCR rounds, at 10 cycles each. MiXCR, applied by TCRdb to the multiplex PCR reads, yields one record per CDR3 protein. Of hundreds of thousands of distinct CDR3 sequences listed, 58% are singletons. The sample holds many counts of this clonotype. Blood RNA was derived from unsorted whole blood, and germline DNA was extracted too. Presurgery, approximately 3.9 milliliters of peripheral blood were collected. CDR3 size: 13 residues. The V end lost 4 bases, the J end lost 9 bases, and 13 bases lay between the germline ends. Germline values: CDR1 SQVTM, CDR2 ANQGSEA.

The J gene is TRBJ1-6, the V gene TRBV29-1, with D possibly being TRBD1 (5 bases). Sequencing was performed on peripheral blood. The receptor's source is a woman aged 25 to 45 with primary liver carcinoma and hepatitis B virus infection. In DNA, the CDR3 is TGCAGCGTTGGGCAGGGAATCGGTTCACCCCTCCACTTT. As protein: CSVGQGIGSPLHF.